Only one count was recorded for the clone carrying this T cell receptor (beta chain). Other nucleotide sequences from this sample produce the same CDR3. The sample belongs to a study of blood T cell repertoires in COVID-19. Whole-study context: The study drew acute and convalescent COVID-19 samples from the United States, Italy and Spain. Sample material is recorded as cDNA or gDNA derived from T cells, B-cell-depleted T cells, or PBMCs.

Trimming removed 4 bases from V and 7 bases from J; junction bases left unmatched: 7. The CDR3 runs 13 residues. The germline V gene has CDR1 SGHRS and CDR2 YFSETQ. Authors' processing steps: Counts of nucleated cells, estimated from reference gene primer amplification, were obtained. The protocol was immunoSEQ multiplex PCR, while the TCRdb copy is restricted to in-frame clones and leaves out a portion. V, J and clone size are taken as reported in that table, and D and trimming were inferred from the DNA itself. The sample has about 98,000 clones, around four fifths seen once. This chain connects TRBV5-1 to TRBJ2-7; 8 bases match TRBD1. This receptor was obtained from a man in his 60s with active or convalescent COVID-19. Input material: peripheral blood. CDR3 sequence: CASSLTGVGEQYF. In nucleotides, the CDR3 is TGCGCCAGCAGCCTGACAGGGGTGGGTGAGCAGTACTTC.